The text below deals with one TCR beta chain. Its specificity is not known. The germline CDR1 and CDR2 sequences are SQVTM and ANQGSEA. The CDR3 totals 14 residues. Trimming removed 6 bases from V and 4 bases from J; junction bases left unmatched: 4. TCRdb's table, derived via immunoSEQ multiplex PCR, lists solely in-frame clones and lacks some. The data show about 67,000 clones, with 60% to 85% seen just once and 4% to 5.5% held by the top ten. The sort gate was single viable CD3+CD4+CD8-CD45RO+ cells for memory CD4+ T cells. Serostatus was set by detecting CMV pp150, pp28, p38, p52 IgG. Positive selection with CD4 microbeads enriched total CD4+ T cells. The data derive from a study of memory CD4+ T cells and cytomegalovirus serostatus. Study observations and caveats: CD4+ memory repertoires contained about 40% of the roughly 160 reported CMV TCRbeta sequences.

Sequencing was done on a sample of memory CD4+ T cells from blood. V and J are TRBV29-1 and TRBJ2-2, with TRBD1 matching 11 bases. The receptor comes from an adult in good health and CMV-seropositive. The chain's CDR3 is CSVGQGAVTGELFF. CDR3 DNA sequence: TGCAGCGTAGGACAGGGGGCGGTCACCGGGGAGCTGTTTTTT.